The 30 T cell receptor beta chains given below trace back to one sample, sequenced in a study of OX40 agonist ivuxolimab in advanced cancers. Libraries were prepared through the immunoSEQ multiplex PCR assay. TCRdb limited this immuneACCESS table to in-frame rearrangements with V and J called. A share of clones is missing; checked studies link under half to unresolved V genes, and the rest is unexplained. The sample table lists tens of thousands of clones, around 93% of them with a count of one. The ten top clones hold roughly 4.1% of the sample. Material: CD4+ or CD8+ T cells sorted from blood, obtained in a trial of the OX40 agonist ivuxolimab. These receptors originate from an adult with an advanced solid tumor such as melanoma, head and neck, liver or kidney cancer.

The chain couples TRBV13 to TRBJ2-1; no definite D call. V was clipped by 0 bases and J by 4 bases, with 7 bases between them. CDR1 is PRHDT and CDR2 is FYEKMQ in the germline V gene (reference sequence). CDR3 length equals 14 residues. CDR3 nucleotides: TGTGCCAGCAGCTTAGGCCGGCCGTACAATGAGCAGTTCTTC. The encoded protein is CASSLGRPYNEQFF.

This chain uses TRBV14 with TRBJ1-1, with D possibly being TRBD1 (6 bases). This CDR3 has 16 amino acids. Deletions cut 4 bases from V and 10 bases from J, with 25 bases between. Germline CDR1 is SGHDN and CDR2 is FVKESK. The CDR3 sequence is CASSPFETGSWRGAFF. In nucleotides, the CDR3 is TGTGCCAGCAGCCCATTTGAAACAGGGTCTTGGAGGGGAGCTTTCTTT.

This clone was seen only a few times. The chain has TRBV5-1 and TRBJ2-7; unclear D gene. Germline V lookup: CDR1 SGHRS, CDR2 YFSETQ. V lost 5 bases and J lost 3, with 12 bases in between. The CDR3 has 13 residues. The CDR3 is CASSQENRYEQYF. CDR3 nucleotide sequence: TGCGCCAGCAGTCAGGAGAACCGCTACGAGCAGTACTTC.

The chain is built from TRBV28 and TRBJ2-7; tentatively, D is TRBD2 (6 bases). Between the trimmed V and J ends, which lost 2 bases and 4 bases, there was a span of 15 bases. The CDR3 is 15 residues long. Germline loops: CDR1 MDHEN, CDR2 SYDVKM. The CDR3 nucleotides are TGTGCCAGCAGTTTAAGGTCGGGAGTAGATTACGAGCAGTACGTC. Translating it yields CASSLRSGVDYEQYV.

The chain has TRBV11-2 and TRBJ2-1, with 9 nucleotides matching TRBD1. This CDR3 comprises 14 residues. Germline V CDR1 and CDR2: SGHAT, FQNNGV. Trimming removed 7 bases from V and 3 bases from J; junction bases left unmatched: 4. The CDR3 loop reads CASTPTGGYNEQFF. The CDR3 coding sequence is TGTGCCAGCACCCCGACAGGGGGCTACAATGAGCAGTTCTTC.

This rearrangement joins TRBV7-8 to TRBJ2-7; TRBD2 aligns across 7 bases. J gave up 4 bases and V 6 bases, and 12 bases lay outside the gene matches. CDR1 is SGHVS, CDR2 FQNEAQ, per germline. The CDR3 sequence is 15 residues long. Here the CDR3 reads CASSAGGTTHYEQYV. CDR3 DNA sequence: TGTGCCAGCAGTGCTGGGGGGACTACACATTACGAGCAGTACGTC.

The V and J genes are TRBV6-6 and TRBJ1-1; 11 positions agree with TRBD1. The CDR3 covers 15 residues. CDR1 is MNHNY, CDR2 SVGAGI, per germline (reference sequence). V dropped 3 bases and J dropped 3; count of bases not matched to a gene: 3. CDR3 amino acids: CASSYLGQGDTEAFF. The CDR3 DNA sequence: TGTGCCAGCAGTTATTTGGGACAGGGGGACACTGAAGCTTTCTTT.

J is TRBJ2-1 and V is TRBV7-9, with TRBD2 as a possible D gene (6 bases). The CDR3 consists of 15 residues. Per the germline V gene, CDR1 is SEHNR and CDR2 is FQNEAQ (reference sequence). V dropped 1 base and J dropped 9 bases, with 16 bases sitting between them. Here the CDR3 reads CASSLVLGGGSEQFF. The CDR3 DNA follows: TGTGCCAGCAGCTTAGTTTTAGGTGGAGGGAGTGAGCAGTTCTTC.

The chain joins TRBV9 to TRBJ2-2, with D perhaps matching TRBD2 (5 bases). This CDR3 has 18 amino acids. Germline-derived CDR1 and CDR2 are SGDLS and YYNGEE. With 4 bases removed from V and 4 bases from J, the gap between germline ends came to 23 bases. The CDR3 loop reads CASSPSPYTAPGTGELFF. DNA for the CDR3: TGTGCCAGCAGCCCTAGCCCATATACAGCTCCGGGCACCGGGGAGCTGTTTTTT.

On this clone: One end of the junction varies from germline; a read error may be responsible. The chain is built from TRBV11-2 and TRBJ2-5; no clear D. The CDR3 runs to 12 residues. The V gene's germline CDR1 is SGHAT and CDR2 FQNNGV. CDR3 bases: TGTGCCAGCAGCTCGAGTCAAGGGACCCAGTACTTC. Encoded protein: CASSSSQGTQYF.

V usage is TRBV4-3 and J usage is TRBJ2-1, with D tentatively TRBD2 (6 bases). Trimming pared 4 bases from V and 0 bases from J, leaving 16 bases between. The CDR3 consists of 17 residues. CDR1 and CDR2 (germline): LGHNA, YSLEER. Here the CDR3 DNA reads TGCGCCAGCAGCCCCCCCCCTAGCGCAAGCTCCTACAATGAGCAGTTCTTC. This sequence encodes CASSPPPSASSYNEQFF.

This clone was observed a few times. This chain links TRBV7-9 with TRBJ1-2; perhaps TRBD1 as D (6 bases). CDR1 is SEHNR, CDR2 FQNEAQ, per germline (reference sequence). V dropped 1 base and J dropped 4 bases, with 22 bases sitting between them. The CDR3 extends over 18 amino acids. Here the CDR3 DNA reads TGTGCCAGCAGCTTAGGCCACAGGGAGGTTGATTTTGGCTATGGCTACACCTTC. This translates into CASSLGHREVDFGYGYTF.

The genes are TRBV28 and TRBJ1-2, with D maybe TRBD1 (5 bases). Trimming removed 4 bases at V and 6 bases at J, with 18 bases between. There are 15 residues in the CDR3. Germline V gives CDR1 MDHEN, CDR2 SYDVKM. The CDR3 spells CASSWRRAGWDGYTF. CDR3 coding DNA: TGTGCCAGCAGTTGGCGTCGGGCAGGGTGGGATGGCTACACCTTC.

The V call is TRBV27, the J call TRBJ2-1; TRBD2 agrees at 8 bases. After removal of 2 bases from V and 5 bases from J, the junction contained 5 bases not matched to a gene. The CDR3 totals 15 residues. Germline V gene lookup returns CDR1 MNHEY and CDR2 SMNVEV (reference sequence). The CDR3, as DNA: TGTGCCAGCAGTTTAATAGCGGGGAGCAACAATGAGCAGTTCTTC. Amino acids: CASSLIAGSNNEQFF.

The gene calls are TRBV4-1 and TRBJ2-1; 8 bases match TRBD2. CDR3 length equals 14 residues. Trimming cost V 6 bases and J 4 bases; bases outside gene matches: 5. Germline V gives CDR1 MGHRA, CDR2 YSYEKL. The CDR3 region is CASSESGGYNEQFF. Written as DNA, the CDR3 is TGCGCCAGCAGTGAAAGCGGGGGATACAATGAGCAGTTCTTC.

This rearrangement joins TRBV7-8 to TRBJ2-1; D may be TRBD2 (9 bases). V lost 3 bases to trimming and J lost 1 base, with 31 bases between them. Germline-derived CDR1 and CDR2 are SGHVS and FQNEAQ. The CDR3 has 22 residues. The CDR3 DNA reads as TGTGCCAGCAGCTTCTTTAGCAGGGGGCGCGGTAGCGGGAGAGTGTCCTACAATGAGCAGTTCTTC. Translated: CASSFFSRGRGSGRVSYNEQFF.

The chain uses TRBV19 and TRBJ2-5; D gene uncertain. The V gene lost 2 bases and the J gene lost 5 bases, with 18 bases spanning the gap. CDR3 length: 16 amino acids. Germline V gene lookup returns CDR1 LNHDA and CDR2 SQIVND (reference sequence). CDR3 in amino acids: CASSIFLAVEGETQYF. Written as DNA, the CDR3 is TGTGCCAGTAGTATATTCCTGGCGGTAGAAGGGGAGACCCAGTACTTC.

The rearrangement joins TRBV27 to TRBJ1-5; 7 bases map to TRBD1. The CDR3 covers 18 residues. Per germline, CDR1 MNHEY and CDR2 SMNVEV (reference sequence). The V gene end was trimmed by 2 bases and the J gene end by 2 bases; junction bases not matched to a gene: 12. The CDR3 here is CASSLTRKTGRGNQPQHF. CDR3 DNA sequence: TGTGCCAGCAGTTTAACCAGAAAGACAGGGCGAGGCAATCAGCCCCAGCATTTT.

This chain connects TRBV20-1 to TRBJ2-7, with D uncertain. The V and J ends lost 5 bases and 4 bases respectively, with 6 bases between them. Germline lookup yields CDR1 DFQATT and CDR2 SNEGSKA (reference sequence). This CDR3 has 10 residues. CDR3 in DNA: TGCAGTGCTGGAAGATACGAGCAGTACTTC. Protein: CSAGRYEQYF.

This clone was seen only once. CDR3 in amino acids: CASSCPLAGAADTQYF. The CDR3 DNA follows: TGTGCCAGCAGCTGTCCACTAGCGGGAGCAGCAGATACGCAGTATTTT. The V gene is TRBV12-1, the J gene TRBJ2-3; the D call TRBD2 from the table was never checked on the DNA. TRBV12-1 is a known pseudogene. The CDR3 covers 16 residues.

The chain carries TRBV6-1 and TRBJ2-7; D not certain. Germline values: CDR1 MNHNS, CDR2 SASEGT. This CDR3 region has 17 residues. V was cut by 0 bases and J by 3 bases, with 18 bases left in between. CDR3 sequence reads: CASSEADHLQPGYEQYV. The CDR3, as DNA: TGTGCCAGCAGTGAAGCTGATCATCTTCAGCCGGGCTACGAGCAGTACGTC.

This chain uses TRBV28 with TRBJ1-4, with TRBD1 identical over 8 bases. Germline loops: CDR1 MDHEN, CDR2 SYDVKM. This CDR3 has 15 residues. V shed 6 bases and J 8 bases; nucleotides not matched to a gene: 11. In nucleotides, the CDR3 is TGTGCCAGCAGCCCCATACCAGGGGGCTCCGAAAAACTGTTTTTT. Translating it yields CASSPIPGGSEKLFF.

The chain recombines TRBV4-1 with TRBJ1-1; D remains unclear. V lost 3 bases and J lost 1, with 12 bases in between. Germline-derived CDR1 and CDR2 are MGHRA and YSYEKL. CDR3 size: 15 residues. This CDR3 reads CASSHLRAANTEAFF. CDR3 nucleotides: TGCGCCAGCAGCCACCTTAGAGCAGCGAACACTGAAGCTTTCTTT.

The V and J genes are TRBV5-4 and TRBJ2-7; unclear D gene. The V gene lost 0 bases and the J gene lost 3 bases, with 7 bases spanning the gap. Germline CDR1 is SGHNT and CDR2 is YYREEE (reference sequence). This CDR3 contains 13 residues. The CDR3 nucleotides read TGTGCCAGCAGCTTGGGCACAATCTACGAGCAGTACGTC. This codes for CASSLGTIYEQYV.

The chain recombines TRBV5-1 with TRBJ1-2; D is unresolved. Trimming left V 0 bases short and J 0 bases short, with 9 bases between. Looked up from germline, CDR1 is SGHRS and CDR2 is YFSETQ. This CDR3 spans 15 amino acids. The DNA for the CDR3 is TGCGCCAGCAGCTTGGACCGCTTAGCTAACTATGGCTACACCTTC. Protein sequence: CASSLDRLANYGYTF.

The rearrangement links TRBV6-4 to TRBJ2-1, with 8 positions matching TRBD2. Germline lookup yields CDR1 MRHNA and CDR2 SNTAGT. The CDR3 is 15 amino acids. Trimming at V came to 0 bases and at J to 4 bases, leaving 2 bases not matched to a gene. The CDR3 DNA reads TGTGCCAGCAGTGACTCAACTAGCGGATACAATGAGCAGTTCTTC. Its protein is CASSDSTSGYNEQFF.

V usage is TRBV9 and J usage is TRBJ2-1; no clear D gene. In germline, CDR1 is SGDLS, CDR2 YYNGEE. Trimming removed 3 bases from V and 8 bases from J, with 15 bases in between. The CDR3 runs 14 residues. The CDR3 protein is CASSGNLPGHEQFF. The CDR3 DNA reads TGTGCCAGCAGCGGAAATTTGCCTGGGCATGAGCAGTTCTTC.

This clone was counted a single time. V usage is TRBV25-1 and J usage is TRBJ1-2; D is undetermined. Germline V gene data show CDR1 as MGHDK and CDR2 as SYGVNS. The CDR3 spans 14 residues. Deletions cut 3 bases from V and 3 bases from J, with 11 bases between. The CDR3 nucleotides are TGTGCCAGCAGTGAGGCGGCCCCTTACTATGGCTACACCTTC. Its protein product is CASSEAAPYYGYTF.

A few counts support this clone. The gene calls are TRBV7-6 and TRBJ1-1; D is uncertain. The V and J ends lost 3 bases and 3 bases respectively, with 11 bases between them. Germline CDR1 reads SGHVS; CDR2 reads FNYEAQ. There are 14 residues in the CDR3. The chain's CDR3 is CASSLSVGYTEAFF. The CDR3 nucleotides read TGTGCCAGCAGCTTGTCGGTCGGATACACTGAAGCTTTCTTT.

This clone was found once. CDR3 loop: CASSQVLGAGYEQYV. For the CDR3, the DNA is TGCGCCAGCAGCCAAGTATTGGGGGCGGGATACGAGCAGTACGTC. This chain links TRBV4-1 with TRBJ2-7; D is possibly TRBD1 or TRBD2 (6 bases each). CDR1 and CDR2 (germline): MGHRA, YSYEKL. The length of the CDR3 is 15 residues. Deletions cut 1 base from V and 4 bases from J, with 14 bases between.